These 28 T cell receptor beta chains were all obtained from the same sample, sequenced in a study of graft-versus-host responses after intestinal transplantation. The antigens for these receptors are not known. Assay used: immunoSEQ multiplex PCR; TCRdb lists only in-frame clones, some missing. This table holds some 87,000 clones, approximately 92% found once. Sequenced material: unstimulated CD4+ T cells sorted from spleen or lymph node cells, taken before intestinal transplant. These receptors originate from a human donor who received an intestinal transplant.

The V call is TRBV19, the J call TRBJ2-5; possibly TRBD1 for D (6 bases). The DNA end is a closer match to TRBJ2-7, so the J assignment may be wrong. Looked up from germline, CDR1 is LNHDA and CDR2 is SQIVND (reference sequence). The CDR3 totals 15 residues. The CDR3 bases are TGTGCCAGTAGTCCAACCACAGGGTCCGCCTACGAGCAGTACTTC. This translates into CASSPTTGSAYEQYF.

V is TRBV5-1 and J is TRBJ2-1, with 8 bases matching TRBD2. CDR3 length equals 16 residues. Trimming at V came to 0 bases and at J to 9 bases, leaving 11 bases not matched to a gene. Germline V CDR1 and CDR2: SGHRS, YFSETQ. The CDR3 DNA reads as TGCGCCAGCAGCTTGGCCGGGGCGGGAGGAAACAGTGAGCAGTTCTTC. This sequence encodes CASSLAGAGGNSEQFF.

This clone is a singleton in its sample. Other DNA sequences within the sample encode an identical CDR3. The rearrangement links TRBV18 to TRBJ2-5; D is uncertain. Deletions cut 3 bases from V and 0 bases from J, with 2 bases between. Germline V gene lookup returns CDR1 KGHSH and CDR2 LQKENI. The CDR3 contains 12 residues. Here the CDR3 reads CASSPYQETQYF. CDR3 in DNA: TGTGCCAGCTCACCGTACCAAGAGACCCAGTACTTC.

The chain is built from TRBV4-2 and TRBJ2-2; 13 bases map to TRBD2. The germline CDR1 and CDR2 sequences are LGHNA and YNFKEQ. The CDR3 is made up of 16 amino acids. V lost 0 bases to trimming and J lost 5 bases; unmatched junction nucleotides: 0. CDR3 sequence reads: CASSQELAGGTGELFF. The CDR3 DNA reads TGTGCCAGCAGCCAAGAACTAGCGGGAGGGACCGGGGAGCTGTTTTTT.

A few counts support this clone. The chain combines TRBV27 with TRBJ1-6; D may be TRBD1 (5 bases). The CDR3 runs 16 residues. The germline V gene has CDR1 MNHEY and CDR2 SMNVEV (reference sequence). Deletions cut 6 bases from V and 0 bases from J, with 12 bases between. The CDR3 region has the DNA TGTGCCAGCAGCGGGACTGAGAGCTCCTATAATTCACCCCTCCACTTT. This encodes CASSGTESSYNSPLHF.

The V call is TRBV6-5, the J call TRBJ1-1; D is ambiguous. The V gene's germline CDR1 is MNHEY and CDR2 SVGAGI. With 7 bases removed from V and 1 base from J, the gap between germline ends came to 13 bases. The CDR3 is 14 amino acids. CDR3 nucleotide sequence: TGTGCCAGCATCGGGCCTGGCAAGAACACTGAAGCTTTCTTT. Amino acid sequence: CASIGPGKNTEAFF.

The chain couples TRBV12-5 to TRBJ2-2, with a weak D call TRBD1 (6 bases). Germline lookup yields CDR1 LGHNT and CDR2 FRNRAP. This CDR3 has 13 amino acids. The V and J ends lost 6 bases and 6 bases respectively, with 11 bases between them. The CDR3 is CASGSGTSGELFF. The DNA for the CDR3 is TGTGCTAGTGGCTCTGGGACATCCGGGGAGCTGTTTTTT.

The V gene is TRBV28, the J gene TRBJ2-7; the match to TRBD2 covers 12 bases. V lost 3 bases and J lost 0; bases outside the gene matches: 24. Germline values: CDR1 MDHEN, CDR2 SYDVKM. This CDR3 has 23 residues. For the CDR3, the DNA is TGTGCCAGCAGTTTCCGAAGGGGTTGGCCGCGGACTAGCGGGACCAACCTCTCCTACGAGCAGTACTTC. Amino acids: CASSFRRGWPRTSGTNLSYEQYF.

This chain joins TRBV5-1 and TRBJ2-1; the D gene is possibly TRBD2 (6 bases). The CDR3 is 15 residues long. Deletions cut 0 bases from V and 7 bases from J, with 14 bases between. Germline values: CDR1 SGHRS, CDR2 YFSETQ. CDR3 loop: CASSLDGASENEQFF. As DNA, the CDR3 is TGCGCCAGCAGCTTGGATGGGGCTAGCGAGAATGAGCAGTTCTTC.

The chain joins TRBV30 to TRBJ2-1; D call uncertain. The germline V and J ends were trimmed by 3 bases and 0 bases, with 18 bases remaining between them. Germline V lookup: CDR1 GTSNPN, CDR2 SVGIG (reference sequence). The CDR3 extends over 17 amino acids. CDR3 in amino acids: CAWRVPTYRSSYNEQFF. CDR3 coding DNA: TGTGCCTGGAGGGTACCTACCTATCGGAGCTCCTACAATGAGCAGTTCTTC. Complete variable domain (other parts from reference TRBV30 and TRBJ2-1): SQTIHQWPATLVQPVGSPLSLECTVEGTSNPNLYWYRQAAGRGLQLLFYSVGIGQISSEVPQNLSASRPQDRQFILSSKKLLLSDSGFYLCAWRVPTYRSSYNEQFFGPGTRLTVL.

The chain uses TRBV28 and TRBJ1-2; no definite D call. Germline values: CDR1 MDHEN, CDR2 SYDVKM. Trimming pared 2 bases from V and 5 bases from J, leaving 6 bases between. The CDR3 is 12 residues long. The CDR3 sequence: CASSLIGYGYTF. The CDR3 DNA is TGTGCCAGCAGTTTAATTGGATATGGCTACACCTTC.

The genes are TRBV5-4 and TRBJ2-3; D remains unclear. Between the trimmed V and J ends, which lost 1 base and 1 base, there was a span of 4 bases. The germline gives CDR1 SGHNT, CDR2 YYREEE (reference sequence). There are 13 residues in the CDR3. CDR3 loop: CASSLRGTDTQYF. CDR3 coding DNA: TGTGCCAGCAGCTTGAGGGGCACAGATACGCAGTATTTT. The whole variable domain, remainder taken from reference TRBV5-4 and TRBJ2-3, is ETGVTQSPTHLIKTRGQQVTLRCSSQSGHNTVSWYQQALGQGPQFIFQYYREEENGRGNFPPRFSGLQFPNYSSELNVNALELDDSALYLCASSLRGTDTQYFGPGTRLTVL.

This chain uses TRBV30 with TRBJ1-5; TRBD1 is a possible D gene (5 bases). This CDR3 has 13 amino acids. V was cut by 3 bases and J by 5 bases, with 11 bases left in between. Germline values: CDR1 GTSNPN, CDR2 SVGIG (reference sequence). This CDR3 is CAWSRDLDQPQHF. In DNA, the CDR3 is TGTGCCTGGAGCAGGGATCTTGATCAGCCCCAGCATTTT.

V and J are TRBV10-2 and TRBJ2-7, with D possibly matching TRBD2 (5 bases). V was shortened by 9 bases and J by 3 bases, with 18 bases between the two germline ends. Per germline, CDR1 WSHSY and CDR2 SAAADI. The CDR3 totals 14 residues. CDR3: CASSLRGLGYEQYF. In DNA, the CDR3 is TGCGCCAGTTCTCTTCGGGGTTTAGGCTACGAGCAGTACTTC.

V is TRBV5-1 and J is TRBJ2-2, with 8 bases that match TRBD2. The V gene's germline CDR1 is SGHRS and CDR2 YFSETQ. This CDR3 contains 15 residues. The V and J ends lost 1 base and 7 bases, in that order; junction bases with no gene match: 6. The DNA of the CDR3 is TGCGCCAGCAGCTTGATAGCGGGATCGGTCGGGGAGCTGTTTTTT. Translation: CASSLIAGSVGELFF.

The rearrangement uses TRBV11-2 and TRBJ2-7, with 12 bases aligning to TRBD2. Germline V gene lookup returns CDR1 SGHAT and CDR2 FQNNGV. CDR3 length equals 19 residues. Germline trimming cut 5 bases from V and 0 bases from J; bases unmatched to any gene: 14. The CDR3 is CASSPLVSLAGGGSYEQYF. Here the CDR3 DNA reads TGTGCCAGCAGCCCCTTGGTTTCGCTAGCGGGAGGGGGCTCCTACGAGCAGTACTTC.

This chain uses TRBV7-2 with TRBJ2-7, with 8 bases that match TRBD1. The CDR3 totals 14 residues. J gave up 1 base and V 5 bases, and 4 bases lay outside the gene matches. Germline CDR1 SGHTA, CDR2 FQGNSA. DNA of the CDR3: TGTGCCAGCAGCAAAAGGACAGGGTCCTACGAGCAGTACTTC. Residues: CASSKRTGSYEQYF.

The sample holds one count of this clone. DNA of the CDR3: TGTGCCAGCTTTAGGTCGCGGGGGGGCTACACCTTC. Protein product: CASFRSRGGYTF. This chain connects TRBV28 to TRBJ1-2, with a possible D match to TRBD1 (5 bases). Germline CDR1 and CDR2: MDHEN and SYDVKM. There are 12 residues in the CDR3. Deletions cut 8 bases from V and 8 bases from J, with 15 bases between.

This chain links TRBV28 with TRBJ1-5, with TRBD1 as a possible D gene (6 bases). Germline lookup yields CDR1 MDHEN and CDR2 SYDVKM. V was pared by 4 bases and J by 2 bases, with 12 bases between. CDR3 length: 15 residues. In DNA form, the CDR3 reads TGTGCCAGCAGTTCCGTATACAGGGGCAATCAGCCCCAGCATTTT. It specifies CASSSVYRGNQPQHF.

This sequence joins TRBV19 and TRBJ2-7; 7 bases match TRBD1. This CDR3 is built from 15 residues. CDR1 and CDR2 from the germline V gene are LNHDA and SQIVND (reference sequence). The V segment lost 2 bases and the J segment 3 bases; nucleotides outside the gene matches: 7. For the CDR3, the DNA is TGTGCCAGTAGTATAAACCCACAGGGGAGCTACGAGCAGTACTTC. Translated, it gives CASSINPQGSYEQYF.

This chain uses TRBV21-1 with TRBJ2-1; the table's D gene call, TRBD2, was not cross checked with the DNA. TRBV21-1 is flagged as a pseudogene. This CDR3 is built from 17 residues. CDR3 residues: CASSKNPRLAGYNEQFF. The DNA for the CDR3 is TGTGCCAGCAGCAAAAACCCAAGGCTAGCGGGCTACAATGAGCAGTTCTTC.

This chain connects TRBV6-5 to TRBJ1-5, with D hard to call. CDR1 is MNHEY, CDR2 SVGAGI, per germline. This CDR3 contains 13 residues. V gave up 5 bases and J gave up 4 bases, with 9 bases separating them. The CDR3 loop reads CASSQDGNQPQHF. DNA for the CDR3: TGTGCCAGCAGTCAAGACGGGAATCAGCCCCAGCATTTT.

The genes are TRBV10-3 and TRBJ1-2; 8 bases are a match to TRBD1. In germline, CDR1 is ENHRY, CDR2 SYGVKD. The CDR3 spans 16 residues. The V segment lost 8 bases and the J segment 2 bases; nucleotides outside the gene matches: 13. The CDR3 region is CAILRTGNMANYGYTF. CDR3 bases: TGTGCCATCCTCAGGACAGGGAATATGGCAAACTATGGCTACACCTTC.

In nucleotides, the CDR3 is TGTGCCAGCTTAAGACAGGGGGCAACTAATGAAAAACTGTTTTTT. Residues: CASLRQGATNEKLFF. The rearrangement uses TRBV2 and TRBJ1-4; 9 bases map to TRBD1. From germline, CDR1 is SNHLY and CDR2 FYNNEI. V was clipped by 8 bases and J by 0 bases; unmatched bases: 4. The CDR3 has 15 amino acids.

V gene TRBV7-9 combines with J gene TRBJ2-5; 12 nucleotides line up with TRBD2. Judging by the DNA end, TRBJ2-7 fits better; the J call may be wrong. Germline CDR1 SEHNR, CDR2 FQNEAQ (reference sequence). The CDR3 extends over 15 amino acids. The CDR3 here is CASSSGLAGKYEQYF. The CDR3, as DNA: TGTGCCAGCAGCTCCGGACTAGCGGGAAAGTACGAGCAGTACTTC.

The CDR3 DNA reads as TGTGCCAGCAGCTTACCGACAGGAAACGAGCAGTACTTC. Protein sequence: CASSLPTGNEQYF. The chain uses TRBV7-9 and TRBJ2-7, with a weak D call TRBD1 (6 bases). The V gene lost 2 bases and the J gene lost 5 bases, with 10 bases spanning the gap. Germline CDR1 reads SEHNR; CDR2 reads FQNEAQ (reference sequence). The CDR3 spans 13 residues.

The chain recombines TRBV10-1 with TRBJ1-2; no reliable D call. CDR3 size: 13 residues. Trimming left V 3 bases short and J 2 bases short, with 7 bases between. The V gene's germline CDR1 is WNHNN and CDR2 SYGVQD (reference sequence). The DNA of the CDR3 is TGCGCCAGCAGTGACTACGCCAACTATGGCTACACCTTC. It codes for CASSDYANYGYTF.

This clone was detected only once. This chain connects TRBV15 to TRBJ1-2; D gene uncertain. V lost 5 bases and J lost 1, with 17 bases in between. This CDR3 spans 16 amino acids. Germline-derived CDR1 and CDR2 are LNHNV and YYDKDF (reference sequence). CDR3 sequence: CATSPPAKGFNYGYTF. CDR3 DNA sequence: TGTGCCACCAGCCCACCCGCCAAAGGCTTTAACTATGGCTACACCTTC.